Each of the 22 T cell receptor beta chains below was sequenced from the same sample in a study of cytomegalovirus exposure and HLA in healthy donors. The primer mix had 60 Vbeta and 13 Jbeta primers. Assay used: immunoSEQ multiplex PCR; TCRdb lists only in-frame clones, some missing. The table lists about 170,000 clones, 60% to 80% of them singletons. Specimen: PBMCs. The receptors here all came from a woman aged 50 to 60 in good health and CMV-seropositive.

The chain joins TRBV19 to TRBJ2-1, with 7 positions matching TRBD1. CDR1 and CDR2 from the germline V gene are LNHDA and SQIVND (reference sequence). Trimming cost V 1 base and J 0 bases; bases outside gene matches: 3. This CDR3 comprises 16 residues. The CDR3 loop reads CASSIVGQSSYNEQFF. CDR3 DNA: TGTGCCAGTAGTATAGTGGGACAGAGCTCCTACAATGAGCAGTTCTTC.

V gene TRBV6-5 combines with J gene TRBJ2-7, with 13 positions matching TRBD2. The CDR3 totals 16 residues. V lost 0 bases and J lost 4; bases outside the gene matches: 3. Germline V gene sequence: CDR1 MNHEY, CDR2 SVGAGI. CDR3 amino acids: CASSYSKGLAGYEQYF. As DNA, the CDR3 is TGTGCCAGCAGTTACTCCAAGGGACTAGCGGGATACGAGCAGTACTTC.

The rearrangement uses TRBV19 and TRBJ1-1, with unresolved D. CDR1 and CDR2 from the germline V gene are LNHDA and SQIVND (reference sequence). Between the trimmed V and J ends, which lost 5 bases and 1 base, there was a span of 8 bases. This CDR3 is 13 amino acids long. The CDR3 DNA sequence: TGTGCCAGTAGTGTAACATGGAACACTGAAGCTTTCTTT. This codes for CASSVTWNTEAFF.

This clone has a handful of counts. The chain couples TRBV4-1 to TRBJ1-4; D call uncertain. Trimming removed 0 bases at V and 7 bases at J, with 6 bases between. The germline V gene has CDR1 MGHRA and CDR2 YSYEKL. This CDR3 comprises 13 residues. CDR3 coding DNA: TGCGCCAGCAGCCAAGATCCGGGTGAAAAACTGTTTTTT. Translating gives CASSQDPGEKLFF.

V gene TRBV18 combines with J gene TRBJ2-5; perhaps TRBD1 as D (5 bases). Trimming stripped 2 bases from V and 2 bases from J, with 12 bases between. The CDR3 is 15 amino acids. CDR1 and CDR2 from the germline V gene are KGHSH and LQKENI. This CDR3 reads CASSPRGRQQETQYF. For the CDR3, the DNA is TGTGCCAGCTCACCAAGGGGAAGACAGCAAGAGACCCAGTACTTC.

The table lists this clone with a count of one. This chain uses TRBV7-2 with TRBJ1-5, with D tentatively TRBD1 (5 bases). Trimming removed 2 bases at V and 1 base at J, with 9 bases between. The CDR3 runs to 15 residues. Germline CDR1 and CDR2: SGHTA and FQGNSA. The CDR3 sequence is CASSLIRASNQPQHF. The CDR3 DNA is TGTGCCAGCAGCTTAATCAGGGCAAGCAATCAGCCCCAGCATTTT.

This clone showed up just a few times. The V gene is TRBV4-1, the J gene TRBJ1-2; D is unclear. Germline-derived CDR1 and CDR2 are MGHRA and YSYEKL. The V and J ends lost 2 bases and 6 bases respectively, with 25 bases between them. CDR3 length equals 18 residues. Here the CDR3 DNA reads TGCGCCAGCAGCCAATGGTCTGAGGGCGCTCGTGGACTTGATGGCTACACCTTC. It encodes CASSQWSEGARGLDGYTF.

The rearrangement links TRBV28 to TRBJ2-7, with 10 nucleotides matching TRBD2. Germline CDR1 reads MDHEN; CDR2 reads SYDVKM. The ends lost 5 bases at V and 3 bases at J; junction bases unmatched: 13. This CDR3 is built from 17 residues. CDR3: CASSPSAGGPTRYEQYF. As DNA, the CDR3 is TGTGCCAGCAGTCCCTCAGCGGGAGGGCCTACCCGCTACGAGCAGTACTTC.

This clone was found a few times. The chain employs TRBV9 and TRBJ1-2; 7 bases line up with TRBD1. The V gene's germline CDR1 is SGDLS and CDR2 YYNGEE. CDR3 size: 17 residues. Losses at the gene ends were 0 bases for V and 2 bases for J; bases not matched to a gene: 10. The chain's CDR3 is CASSVARGGAGNYGYTF. The CDR3 nucleotides read TGTGCCAGCAGCGTAGCGAGAGGGGGCGCGGGAAACTATGGCTACACCTTC. The variable domain in full, completed from reference TRBV9 and TRBJ1-2, reads DSGVTQTPKHLITATGQRVTLRCSPRSGDLSVYWYQQSLDQGLQFLIQYYNGEERAKGNILERFSAQQFPDLHSELNLSSLELGDSALYFCASSVARGGAGNYGYTFGSGTRLTVV.

The gene calls are TRBV2 and TRBJ1-2; 7 nucleotides match TRBD1. The CDR3 contains 15 residues. In germline, CDR1 is SNHLY, CDR2 FYNNEI. With V trimmed by 5 bases and J by 4 bases, 10 bases remained unmatched. The CDR3 protein is CASSRGGGGGYGYTF. The DNA for the CDR3 is TGTGCCAGCAGTCGGGGAGGAGGGGGCGGCTATGGCTACACCTTC.

The chain combines TRBV10-1 with TRBJ2-3; D perhaps matches TRBD2 (6 bases). From germline, CDR1 is WNHNN and CDR2 SYGVQD (reference sequence). V lost 3 bases and J lost 0, with 10 bases in between. The CDR3 runs 15 residues. CDR3 bases: TGCGCCAGCAGTGATTCGGGAGTCAGCACAGATACGCAGTATTTT. Amino acid sequence: CASSDSGVSTDTQYF.

This chain joins TRBV9 and TRBJ1-1; TRBD1 matches at 7 bases. The V gene end was trimmed by 4 bases and the J gene end by 0 bases; junction bases not matched to a gene: 6. CDR3 size: 15 residues. Germline V gives CDR1 SGDLS, CDR2 YYNGEE. The CDR3 bases are TGTGCCAGCAGCCTGCAGGGGGTTATGAACACTGAAGCTTTCTTT. This translates into CASSLQGVMNTEAFF.

The chain employs TRBV7-2 and TRBJ2-1; 7 nucleotides match TRBD2. After removal of 1 base from V and 0 bases from J, the junction contained 3 bases not matched to a gene. Germline loops: CDR1 SGHTA, CDR2 FQGNSA. The CDR3 is 16 amino acids. The CDR3 DNA is TGTGCCAGCAGCTTAGGAGCGGGGAGCTCCTACAATGAGCAGTTCTTC. Its protein product is CASSLGAGSSYNEQFF.

V and J are TRBV6-1 and TRBJ2-7; a possible D gene is TRBD2 (6 bases). The CDR3 extends over 15 amino acids. The germline V and J ends were trimmed by 6 bases and 5 bases, with 20 bases remaining between them. Germline values: CDR1 MNHNS, CDR2 SASEGT. The CDR3 region is CASSRLVSGRDEQYF. The CDR3 region has the DNA TGTGCCAGCAGCCGACTAGTATCAGGCAGGGACGAGCAGTACTTC.

The genes are TRBV7-9 and TRBJ1-3; D remains ambiguous. V gave up 5 bases and J gave up 0 bases, with 14 bases separating them. Germline V gene data show CDR1 as SEHNR and CDR2 as FQNEAQ (reference sequence). The CDR3 consists of 16 residues. The DNA of the CDR3 is TGTGCCAGCAGCCCCCAGGACGGGAGCTCTGGAAACACCATATATTTT. Translating gives CASSPQDGSSGNTIYF.

This clone was counted only a few times. The chain is built from TRBV5-1 and TRBJ1-1; 8 bases align to TRBD1. Looked up from germline, CDR1 is SGHRS and CDR2 is YFSETQ. V dropped 0 bases and J dropped 5; count of bases not matched to a gene: 9. The CDR3 has 16 residues. CDR3 DNA sequence: TGCGCCAGCAGCTTGGTGCCAGGGGGCGCGGAGACTGAAGCTTTCTTT. As protein: CASSLVPGGAETEAFF.

This chain joins TRBV2 and TRBJ2-5; D unresolved. TRBJ2-7 matches the DNA end more closely, so the J call is doubtful. The germline CDR1 and CDR2 sequences are SNHLY and FYNNEI. This CDR3 contains 12 residues. This chain's CDR3 is CASRPYSYEQYF. CDR3 sequence (DNA): TGTGCCAGCAGGCCGTACTCCTACGAGCAGTACTTC.

The chain links TRBV6-5 to TRBJ2-1; 8 nucleotides align to TRBD2. Germline loops: CDR1 MNHEY, CDR2 SVGAGI. V lost 0 bases, J lost 8 bases, and 6 bases stayed unmatched. The CDR3 length is 15 residues. This CDR3 is CASSYSGTSDHEQFF. The CDR3 DNA reads TGTGCCAGCAGTTACTCGGGGACTAGTGATCATGAGCAGTTCTTC.

This CDR3 reads CAWEIVLNEQFF. DNA for the CDR3: TGTGCCTGGGAGATTGTGTTGAATGAGCAGTTCTTC. The genes are TRBV30 and TRBJ2-1; D unresolved. The CDR3 totals 12 residues. The ends were cut back, 5 bases at V and 7 bases at J, with 12 bases in the middle. CDR1 and CDR2 (germline): GTSNPN, SVGIG (reference sequence).

This chain connects TRBV4-1 to TRBJ2-5; 14 bases fit TRBD2. Germline V gene sequence: CDR1 MGHRA, CDR2 YSYEKL. The ends lost 4 bases at V and 1 base at J; junction bases unmatched: 11. The CDR3 sequence is 19 residues long. As DNA, the CDR3 is TGCGCCAGCAGCCGTCGGGGGACTAGCGGGAGACTCCCCCAAGAGACCCAGTACTTC. Translating gives CASSRRGTSGRLPQETQYF.

V is TRBV9 and J is TRBJ1-5, with D possibly being TRBD1 (6 bases). Trimming pared 0 bases from V and 4 bases from J, leaving 17 bases between. This CDR3 region has 17 residues. The germline CDR1 and CDR2 sequences are SGDLS and YYNGEE. As DNA, the CDR3 is TGTGCCAGCAGCGTAGTGCAGGGGCGCCCTCGAAATCAGCCCCAGCATTTT. Amino acid sequence: CASSVVQGRPRNQPQHF.

CDR3 DNA: TGCGCCAGCAGCCGGAACGAAGGGGCCAACACCGGGGAGCTGTTTTTT. Protein sequence: CASSRNEGANTGELFF. The genes are TRBV4-1 and TRBJ2-2; a possible D gene is TRBD1 (5 bases). Germline values: CDR1 MGHRA, CDR2 YSYEKL. The length of the CDR3 is 16 residues. Trimming removed 4 bases at V and 2 bases at J, with 14 bases between.